This TCR beta chain stems from a study of circulating tumor DNA in untreated peripheral T-cell lymphoma (dated by TCRdb to the early 2020s). The research as a whole found: Tumor-specific clonotypes were found in about three quarters of patients, coming from roughly 88% of baseline tissues and about 67% of baseline serum samples.

To identify tumor-specific TCR clonotypes, tumor tissue taken at baseline, before any treatment, was sequenced. In a trial, the study monitored patients with peripheral T-cell lymphoma who were getting frontline treatment by applying next-generation sequencing to their T-cell receptor sequences. The protocol used for the library was the immunoSEQ multiplex PCR assay. Held by TCRdb, this immuneACCESS table contains in-frame sequences only and omits some clones. Under half of the omission traces to an unresolved V gene where checked; the cause of the rest is unknown. The table for this sample lists roughly 2,000 clones; over 75% of them were counted only once. Clones ranked in the top ten supply under 85% of the sample. The CDR3 starts with the cysteine, ends with the phenylalanine, and has 14 residues. The only DNA kept is the CDR3, 42 bases in frame from the first base. For CDR1 and CDR2, the germline V gene lists MGHRA and YSYEKL. V is trimmed back by 4 bases and J by 7 bases, and the junction contains 7 bases that no gene match accounts for.

Comments on this clone: The antigen it recognizes is unknown. The record has no base qualities; no much larger clone is one base away.

Recombination linked TRBV4-1 to TRBJ2-5; 9 central nucleotides agree with TRBD1. The material sequenced was tumor tissue. This sequence was found in a human donor with peripheral T-cell lymphoma. The CDR3 in this case is CASSPTGGGVTQYF. The DNA sequence is TGCGCCAGCAGCCCTACAGGGGGCGGAGTGACCCAGTACTTC.